The entry that follows covers one T cell receptor beta chain sequence. This entry is derived from a study of TIL therapy for anti-PD-1-resistant metastatic lung cancer. Study information: Patients then received nivolumab; progressors got lymphodepletion, TIL and IL-2.

The libraries were made with immunoSEQ v3. Profiled with immunoSEQ multiplex PCR; TCRdb holds only in-frame clones, not every one. The sample records about 44,000 clones, 79% being singletons. The CDR3 extends over 11 amino acids. Germline values: CDR1 WNHNN, CDR2 SYGVQD (reference sequence). V was cut by 4 bases and J by 10 bases, with 8 bases left in between. The time point denotes: pre-treatment sample, taken before nivolumab and TIL therapy. The chain has TRBV10-1 and TRBJ2-1; D may match TRBD1 or TRBD2 (5 bases each). This material consisted of blood, taken at baseline. This TCR came from a man between 65 and 85 years old with non-small cell lung cancer. CDR3 sequence (DNA): TGCGCCAGCAGTGCGGGGACGGAGCAGTTCTTC. As protein: CASSAGTEQFF.